The 31 T cell receptor beta chains below all came from one sample that was sequenced in a study of preoperative IRX-2 immunotherapy in early breast cancer. Method: immunoSEQ multiplex PCR; TCRdb's copy keeps in-frame clones and lacks some. The profile shows under 900 clones, 65% to 85% of them singletons. As to treatment: preoperative locoregional IRX-2 cytokine immunotherapy. Here the sequenced sample was lymph node tissue, taken before IRX-2 immunotherapy. These receptors were obtained from a human donor with breast cancer.

The gene calls are TRBV28 and TRBJ1-1, with D uncertain. V was cut by 3 bases and J by 1 base, with 9 bases left in between. The germline CDR1 and CDR2 sequences are MDHEN and SYDVKM. The CDR3 runs 14 residues. The chain's CDR3 is CASSFSGKNTEAFF. DNA of the CDR3: TGTGCCAGCAGTTTTTCGGGGAAGAACACTGAAGCTTTCTTT.

The V gene is TRBV30, the J gene TRBJ1-1, with a weak D call TRBD1 (6 bases). Looked up from germline, CDR1 is GTSNPN and CDR2 is SVGIG (reference sequence). The CDR3 totals 16 residues. The V end lost 0 bases, the J end lost 5 bases, and 19 bases lay between the germline ends. In DNA form, the CDR3 reads TGTGCCTGGAGTGTATCGGGAGGGGGTGTGGAAACTGAAGCTTTCTTT. Residues: CAWSVSGGGVETEAFF.

The V and J genes are TRBV29-1 and TRBJ1-2; 8 nucleotides line up with TRBD1. The CDR3 totals 13 residues. After removal of 1 base from V and 4 bases from J, the junction contained 2 bases not matched to a gene. Germline CDR1 is SQVTM and CDR2 is ANQGSEA. Here the CDR3 DNA reads TGCAGCGTTGAAGTCGGGACAGGCTATGGCTACACCTTC. This encodes CSVEVGTGYGYTF.

This clone has more than one count but fewer than ten. The chain links TRBV19 to TRBJ1-3, with no clear D. In germline, CDR1 is LNHDA, CDR2 SQIVND (reference sequence). The CDR3 runs to 14 residues. Between the trimmed V and J ends, which lost 5 bases and 0 bases, there was a span of 8 bases. Written as DNA, the CDR3 is TGTGCCAGTAGTGTACAGATCTCTGGAAACACCATATATTTT. Protein sequence: CASSVQISGNTIYF.

This chain joins TRBV28 and TRBJ1-2, with D unresolved. This CDR3 is 13 amino acids long. Between the trimmed V and J ends, which lost 5 bases and 0 bases, there was a span of 7 bases. Germline V gene lookup returns CDR1 MDHEN and CDR2 SYDVKM. The CDR3 coding sequence is TGTGCCAGCAGTGGTGACCCTAACTATGGCTACACCTTC. Protein sequence: CASSGDPNYGYTF.

The chain is built from TRBV11-3 and TRBJ2-1; TRBD2 might be the D (5 bases). Deletions cut 5 bases from V and 2 bases from J, with 16 bases between. The CDR3 sequence is 16 residues long. Germline V lookup: CDR1 SGHNT, CDR2 YENEEA. The DNA of the CDR3 is TGTGCCAGCAGCCCGGTGGGCGGGCCCCCCTACAATGAGCAGTTCTTC. As protein: CASSPVGGPPYNEQFF.

The V call is TRBV19, the J call TRBJ2-3; D remains unclear. This CDR3 is built from 11 residues. Trimming pared 4 bases from V and 8 bases from J, leaving 7 bases between. CDR1 LNHDA and CDR2 SQIVND come from the germline V gene (reference sequence). CDR3 protein: CASSRQATQYF. DNA of the CDR3: TGTGCCAGTAGTAGGCAAGCTACGCAGTATTTT. The whole variable domain, remainder taken from reference TRBV19 and TRBJ2-3, is DGGITQSPKYLFRKEGQNVTLSCEQNLNHDAMYWYRQDPGQGLRLIYYSQIVNDFQKGDIAEGYSVSREKKESFPLTVTSAQKNPTAFYLCASSRQATQYFGPGTRLTVL.

This clone was recorded only once. This chain links TRBV6-8 with TRBJ1-3, with TRBD1 identical over 11 bases. The V gene's germline CDR1 is MNHGY and CDR2 SAAAGT. The CDR3 covers 16 residues. V trimming: 6 bases; J trimming: 2 bases; junction bases outside the gene matches: 6. The CDR3 DNA reads TGTGCCAGCAGCAGGGGACAGGGGGTCACTGGAAACACCATATATTTT. Translated: CASSRGQGVTGNTIYF.

The V call is TRBV15, the J call TRBJ2-5, with unresolved D. The length of the CDR3 is 14 residues. V was shortened by 2 bases and J by 5 bases, with 12 bases between the two germline ends. Per the germline V gene, CDR1 is LNHNV and CDR2 is YYDKDF (reference sequence). The CDR3 here is CATSRYTPGETQYF. CDR3 DNA: TGTGCCACCAGCAGATATACTCCCGGGGAGACCCAGTACTTC.

This chain joins TRBV5-1 and TRBJ1-6, with D unresolved. Deletions cut 0 bases from V and 9 bases from J, with 13 bases between. Per the germline V gene, CDR1 is SGHRS and CDR2 is YFSETQ. CDR3 length equals 15 residues. The CDR3 protein is CASSLGLEGSSPLHF. CDR3 nucleotides: TGCGCCAGCAGCTTGGGACTCGAAGGTAGTTCACCCCTCCACTTT.

The V call is TRBV15, the J call TRBJ2-3, with TRBD2 matching over 8 bases. Germline CDR1 is LNHNV and CDR2 is YYDKDF (reference sequence). V gave up 3 bases and J gave up 2 bases; unmatched junction bases: 4. The CDR3 covers 15 residues. This CDR3 reads CATSRLAGNTDTQYF. Written as DNA, the CDR3 is TGTGCCACCAGCAGGTTAGCGGGGAACACAGATACGCAGTATTTT.

The genes are TRBV19 and TRBJ1-4, with D maybe TRBD1 (5 bases). Trimming removed 8 bases from V and 3 bases from J, with 10 bases in between. The CDR3 has 13 residues. Germline V gene lookup returns CDR1 LNHDA and CDR2 SQIVND (reference sequence). CDR3 sequence: CASSGAANEKLFF. The DNA of the CDR3 is TGTGCCAGTTCCGGGGCAGCTAATGAAAAACTGTTTTTT.

The chain joins TRBV12-5 to TRBJ2-3, with D perhaps being TRBD1 or TRBD2 (5 bases each). Per germline, CDR1 LGHNT and CDR2 FRNRAP. Trimming shortened V by 3 bases and J by 2 bases, and 9 bases separated the two germline ends. There are 14 residues in the CDR3. The CDR3 sequence is CASGLGTYTDTQYF. The CDR3 bases are TGTGCTAGTGGTTTAGGGACCTACACAGATACGCAGTATTTT.

J is TRBJ2-1 and V is TRBV5-1, with 8 bases that match TRBD2. The CDR3 is made up of 16 amino acids. The V segment lost 4 bases and the J segment 7 bases; nucleotides outside the gene matches: 13. In germline, CDR1 is SGHRS, CDR2 YFSETQ. The CDR3 here is CASSPSGGKLFNEQFF. The CDR3 DNA reads as TGCGCCAGCAGCCCGAGCGGGGGCAAACTTTTTAATGAGCAGTTCTTC.

This clone was seen only a few times. Coverage ceases 1 residue before the CDR3 finishes, and the germline J gene fills in the end. The genes are TRBV12-2 and TRBJ1-3. TRBV12-2 is a pseudogene. The CDR3 extends over 19 amino acids. CDR3 DNA (partial): TGTGCAAGTCGCTTAGCAGGTGACTGTGGCAGGCGCTCTGGAAACACCATATAT. Translated, it gives CASRLAGDCGRRSGNTIY. The entire CDR3 sequence reads CASRLAGDCGRRSGNTIYF.

The CDR3 sequence: CASSGVRVDYGYTF. CDR3 nucleotide sequence: TGTGCCAGCAGTGGGGTCAGGGTCGACTATGGCTACACCTTC. This rearrangement joins TRBV6-8 to TRBJ1-2; a possible D gene is TRBD1 (5 bases). V lost 5 bases to trimming and J lost 3 bases, with 13 bases between them. Per the germline V gene, CDR1 is MNHGY and CDR2 is SAAAGT. The CDR3 contains 14 residues.

The count of this clone is one. The chain links TRBV6-8 to TRBJ1-1; D ambiguous. Deletions cut 6 bases from V and 7 bases from J, with 15 bases between. This CDR3 spans 13 amino acids. CDR1 and CDR2 from the germline V gene are MNHGY and SAAAGT. The CDR3 here is CASRPTVWGEAFF. The CDR3 DNA reads as TGTGCCAGCAGACCAACAGTGTGGGGTGAAGCTTTCTTT.

The genes are TRBV29-1 and TRBJ2-1; D remains unclear. CDR1 SQVTM and CDR2 ANQGSEA come from the germline V gene. V was clipped by 4 bases and J by 0 bases, with 7 bases between them. The CDR3 runs to 13 residues. The CDR3 DNA is TGCAGCGTTGTCCAAAGCTCCTACAATGAGCAGTTCTTC. Amino acids: CSVVQSSYNEQFF.

The chain employs TRBV7-5 and TRBJ2-3; the tabulated D call, TRBD2, remains unverified against the DNA. TRBV7-5 represents a pseudogene. The CDR3 contains 16 residues. CDR3 nucleotides: TGTGCCAGCAGCTACCCCTGGCCCGGGGGCACAGATACGCAGTATTTT. Translating gives CASSYPWPGGTDTQYF.

The chain recombines TRBV6-8 with TRBJ1-2; D not resolved. Germline CDR1 and CDR2: MNHGY and SAAAGT. Trimming left V 2 bases short and J 4 bases short, with 5 bases between. The CDR3 sequence is 12 residues long. In DNA form, the CDR3 reads TGTGCCAGCAGTTACGGTACCTATGGCTACACCTTC. Protein product: CASSYGTYGYTF.

This chain links TRBV11-3 with TRBJ2-5; D might be TRBD1 (5 bases). CDR1 and CDR2 from the germline V gene are SGHNT and YENEEA. Trimming took off 5 bases at V and 5 bases at J, with 15 bases between the two ends. This CDR3 is built from 14 residues. The CDR3 spells CASSPGLGQETQYF. CDR3 bases: TGTGCCAGCAGCCCCGGTTTGGGGCAGGAGACCCAGTACTTC.

The chain is built from TRBV6-8 and TRBJ1-5, with D possibly being TRBD1 (5 bases). The V and J ends lost 4 bases and 2 bases respectively, with 9 bases between them. This CDR3 is 14 amino acids long. Germline values: CDR1 MNHGY, CDR2 SAAAGT. In DNA form, the CDR3 reads TGTGCCAGCAGTTCAACAGGAGGCAATCAGCCCCAGCATTTT. Its protein is CASSSTGGNQPQHF.

The V call is TRBV5-1, the J call TRBJ1-1, with D tentatively TRBD1 (6 bases). Germline-derived CDR1 and CDR2 are SGHRS and YFSETQ. Trimming removed 2 bases from V and 0 bases from J, with 8 bases in between. There are 14 residues in the CDR3. CDR3 DNA: TGCGCCAGCAGCTTCGGGGGGCTGAACACTGAAGCTTTCTTT. It translates to CASSFGGLNTEAFF.

This chain joins TRBV6-8 and TRBJ1-5; tentative D call: TRBD1 (6 bases). The CDR3 has 19 amino acids. Between the trimmed V and J ends, which lost 6 bases and 0 bases, there was a span of 24 bases. CDR1 MNHGY and CDR2 SAAAGT come from the germline V gene. CDR3 in amino acids: CASSHTPQGRPYSNQPQHF. The CDR3 bases are TGTGCCAGCAGCCATACCCCACAGGGCCGGCCCTATAGCAATCAGCCCCAGCATTTT.

V gene TRBV7-4 combines with J gene TRBJ1-1; D unclear. There are 13 residues in the CDR3. V lost 5 bases and J 3 bases, leaving 10 bases between the germline ends. Germline V CDR1 and CDR2: SGHVT, SQSDAQ. CDR3 protein: CASSRTGYTEAFF. The CDR3 region has the DNA TGTGCCAGCAGCCGGACGGGTTACACTGAAGCTTTCTTT.

The chain is built from TRBV19 and TRBJ2-6; 7 positions match TRBD1. CDR1 LNHDA and CDR2 SQIVND come from the germline V gene (reference sequence). The V and J ends lost 4 bases and 0 bases, in that order; junction bases with no gene match: 3. CDR3 length: 16 residues. The DNA of the CDR3 is TGTGCCAGTAGTACCGGACAGGCCTCTGGGGCCAACGTCCTGACTTTC. Protein sequence: CASSTGQASGANVLTF. Full variable domain (remainder filled in from reference TRBV19 and TRBJ2-6): DGGITQSPKYLFRKEGQNVTLSCEQNLNHDAMYWYRQDPGQGLRLIYYSQIVNDFQKGDIAEGYSVSREKKESFPLTVTSAQKNPTAFYLCASSTGQASGANVLTFGAGSRLTVL.

The chain has TRBV5-1 and TRBJ1-4; D is unresolved. Germline V lookup: CDR1 SGHRS, CDR2 YFSETQ. There are 14 residues in the CDR3. The germline V and J ends were trimmed by 4 bases and 8 bases, with 15 bases remaining between them. CDR3 in amino acids: CASSGSLGEEKLFF. The CDR3 nucleotides read TGCGCCAGCAGCGGTAGTCTTGGAGAGGAAAAACTGTTTTTT. Full variable domain (remainder filled in from reference TRBV5-1 and TRBJ1-4): KAGVTQTPRYLIKTRGQQVTLSCSPISGHRSVSWYQQTPGQGLQFLFEYFSETQRNKGNFPGRFSGRQFSNSRSEMNVSTLELGDSALYLCASSGSLGEEKLFFGSGTQLSVL.

This chain links TRBV6-1 with TRBJ2-2; D is unclear. Germline values: CDR1 MNHNS, CDR2 SASEGT. The CDR3 runs 15 residues. V lost 1 base, J lost 7 bases, and 13 bases lay in between. The DNA of the CDR3 is TGTGCCAGCAGTGAAGGACTCCCCTTGGTCGGGGAGCTGTTTTTT. Translation: CASSEGLPLVGELFF.

The chain uses TRBV6-8 and TRBJ2-2, with D unclear. Trimming pared 10 bases from V and 3 bases from J, leaving 9 bases between. The CDR3 is made up of 12 amino acids. Germline CDR1 is MNHGY and CDR2 is SAAAGT. Written as DNA, the CDR3 is TGTGCCAACCAGAGAGACACCGGGGAGCTGTTTTTT. Amino acid sequence: CANQRDTGELFF.

The chain is built from TRBV11-3 and TRBJ1-2; D not certain. The CDR3 sequence is 14 residues long. V was clipped by 0 bases and J by 3 bases, with 8 bases between them. The germline V gene has CDR1 SGHNT and CDR2 YENEEA. CDR3 nucleotide sequence: TGTGCCAGCAGCTTAGAAGACTTCTACTATGGCTACACCTTC. Translating it yields CASSLEDFYYGYTF.

This clone has only a few counts. The J gene is TRBJ1-1, the V gene TRBV14, with unresolved D. The CDR3 has 16 residues. V was clipped by 3 bases and J by 7 bases, with 21 bases between them. Germline lookup yields CDR1 SGHDN and CDR2 FVKESK. The CDR3, as DNA: TGTGCCAGCAGCCAGTGGTCGGTACGGGTGGGCGGTGAAGCTTTCTTT. It codes for CASSQWSVRVGGEAFF.